The 5 T cell receptor beta chains listed next were all sequenced from one sample in a study of CD8+CD57+ T cells in acquired aplastic anemia. For CDR3 and TCR beta VDJ profiling, genomic DNA was the template used. MiXCR, applied by TCRdb to the reads, yields one record per CDR3 protein. The repertoire has approximately 170,000 distinct CDR3 sequences, 55% to 70% of them found once; the top ten carry 45% to 50%. Sequencing was performed on sorted CD4+, CD8+, or CD8+CD57+ T cells (not recorded which) from PBMCs. These receptors all stem from a human donor in good health.

This clonotype was detected a few times. A junction end diverges from the germline sequence, so it may reflect a read error. V usage is TRBV20-1 and J usage is TRBJ2-3, with a tentative D call TRBD2 (5 bases). There are 14 residues in the CDR3. Looked up from germline, CDR1 is DFQATT and CDR2 is SNEGSKA (reference sequence). The DNA for the CDR3 is TGCAGTGCTGGAGATTTGACTACCACAGATACGCAGTATTTT. It encodes CSAGDLTTTDTQYF.

This clonotype was seen more than once but under ten times. In DNA, the CDR3 is TGTGCCACCTCCGGAGGAACCGGGACAGGGTTGACGAGTCTTCGCACTGAAGCTTTCTTT. As protein: CATSGGTGTGLTSLRTEAFF. The V and J genes are TRBV15 and TRBJ1-1, with 9 bases that match TRBD1. The CDR3 loop spans 20 amino acids. The V gene's germline CDR1 is LNHNV and CDR2 YYDKDF (reference sequence). With V trimmed by 8 bases and J by 4 bases, 26 bases remained unmatched.

CDR3 protein: CASTSFRTEAFF. CDR3 sequence (DNA): TGTGCCAGCACCTCGTTTCGGACTGAAGCTTTCTTT. The chain recombines TRBV7-9 with TRBJ1-1; D not certain. V lost 7 bases and J lost 5, with 11 bases in between. Germline V gene sequence: CDR1 SEHNR, CDR2 FQNEAQ (reference sequence). The CDR3 spans 12 residues.

This clonotype was found many times. This chain uses TRBV2 with TRBJ2-1; 15 bases are a match to TRBD2. CDR1 is SNHLY and CDR2 is FYNNEI in the germline V gene. V was pared by 6 bases and J by 4 bases, with 10 bases of the junction left unmatched. This CDR3 has 18 residues. The CDR3 sequence: CASSSGLAGGAIYNEQFF. CDR3 sequence (DNA): TGTGCCAGCAGCTCCGGACTAGCGGGAGGGGCAATTTACAATGAGCAGTTCTTC.

This rearrangement joins TRBV6-5 to TRBJ1-5, with D perhaps matching TRBD1 (5 bases). The CDR3 contains 15 residues. CDR1 is MNHEY and CDR2 is SVGAGI in the germline V gene. Trimming shortened V by 6 bases and J by 0 bases, and 12 bases separated the two germline ends. The CDR3 bases are TGTGCCAGCAGGCGGGGGTTCGGTAGCAATCAGCCCCAGCATTTT. This gives the protein CASRRGFGSNQPQHF.